This is a list of T cell receptor beta chains from one sample in a study of regulatory T cells in long-lasting Graves disease. Each CDR3 protein gets one entry after TCRdb re-called the multiplex PCR reads with MiXCR. The sample holds under 450,000 distinct CDR3 sequences, roughly 24% seen once. This material consisted of peripheral blood mononuclear cells (PBMCs), taken when the disease was refractory, from a patient treated with antithyroid drugs. The receptors were sampled from a woman aged 40 to 55 with Graves disease. CDR3s include the opening cysteine and the closing phenylalanine or tryptophan. D genes are given only for firm matches. Part of the rows lack a size; the others show once, few, many or a class for expanded clones.

d_call: -
v_call: TRBV20-1
j_call: TRBJ1-5
clone_size: many
cdr3_nt: TGCAGTGCTAGAGTCGGGGTCGAGAGCAATCAGCCCCAGCATTTT
cdr3_aa: CSARVGVESNQPQHF

d_call: TRBD2
v_call: TRBV5-1
j_call: TRBJ2-7
clone_size: few
cdr3_nt: TGCGCCAGCAGTTGGACTAGCGGAGGCTCCTACGAGCAGTACTTC
cdr3_aa: CASSWTSGGSYEQYF

d_call: TRBD1
v_call: TRBV4-1
j_call: TRBJ1-4
clone_size: -
cdr3_nt: TGCGCCAGCAGCCGAACACAGGGGGATGGTGAAAAACTGTTTTTT
cdr3_aa: CASSRTQGDGEKLFF

d_call: -
v_call: TRBV29-1
j_call: TRBJ1-4
clone_size: -
cdr3_nt: TGCAGCGTTCCCGACCCACGGGCTAATGAAAAACTGTTTTTT
cdr3_aa: CSVPDPRANEKLFF

d_call: -
v_call: TRBV15
j_call: TRBJ1-5
clone_size: few
cdr3_nt: TGTGCCACCAATTCGGGACTGCTCACGGGTCTTGATCAGCCCCAGCATTTT
cdr3_aa: CATNSGLLTGLDQPQHF

d_call: -
v_call: TRBV13
j_call: TRBJ1-2
clone_size: many
cdr3_nt: TGTGCCAGCAGCCCGGGTAGCGGTGGCTACACCTTC
cdr3_aa: CASSPGSGGYTF

d_call: -
v_call: TRBV20-1
j_call: TRBJ2-7
clone_size: many
cdr3_nt: TGCAGTGCTAGAGATCAGCAGGCTCACCACGAGCAGTACTTC
cdr3_aa: CSARDQQAHHEQYF

d_call: -
v_call: TRBV18
j_call: TRBJ1-1
clone_size: -
cdr3_nt: TGTGCCAGCTCACCAACGGAGACAGCTGTCACTGAAGCTTTCTTT
cdr3_aa: CASSPTETAVTEAFF

d_call: -
v_call: TRBV20-1
j_call: TRBJ2-7
clone_size: -
cdr3_nt: TGCAGTGCTAGAGATCTAGGGACCCGGTGGTACTACGAGCAGTACTTC
cdr3_aa: CSARDLGTRWYYEQYF

d_call: TRBD2
v_call: TRBV2
j_call: TRBJ2-2
clone_size: many
cdr3_nt: TGTGCCAGCAGAAGCGGGGAAACCGGGGAGCTGTTTTTT
cdr3_aa: CASRSGETGELFF

d_call: -
v_call: TRBV5-1
j_call: TRBJ1-1
clone_size: many
cdr3_nt: TGCGCCAGCAGCTTGATCTCGGCGAACACTGAAGCTTTCTTT
cdr3_aa: CASSLISANTEAFF

d_call: -
v_call: TRBV20-1
j_call: TRBJ1-2
clone_size: few
cdr3_nt: TGCAGTGCTAGAGGGTCGGAAGGGGGCTACACCTTC
cdr3_aa: CSARGSEGGYTF

d_call: -
v_call: TRBV19
j_call: TRBJ1-5
clone_size: few
cdr3_nt: TGTGCCAGTAGTATCTACAGTCAGCCCCAGCATTTT
cdr3_aa: CASSIYSQPQHF

d_call: TRBD2
v_call: TRBV5-1
j_call: TRBJ2-7
clone_size: -
cdr3_nt: TGCGCCAGCAGCTTGGTTACTAGCGGGGCCCTCCCCGAGCAGTACTTC
cdr3_aa: CASSLVTSGALPEQYF

d_call: -
v_call: TRBV3-1
j_call: TRBJ2-7
clone_size: -
cdr3_nt: TGTGCCAGCAGCTTAACCAGGGGTAAAAACGAGCAGTACTTC
cdr3_aa: CASSLTRGKNEQYF

d_call: -
v_call: TRBV2
j_call: TRBJ2-7
clone_size: many
cdr3_nt: TGTGCCAGCAGTGAAAGGGTAAGGTCCTTTCGACCCTACGAGCAGTACTTC
cdr3_aa: CASSERVRSFRPYEQYF

d_call: TRBD2
v_call: TRBV28
j_call: TRBJ2-7
clone_size: many
cdr3_nt: TGTGCCAGCAGCCACGGAGGTAGCGGGAGAGGATACGAGCAGTACTTC
cdr3_aa: CASSHGGSGRGYEQYF

d_call: -
v_call: TRBV20-1
j_call: TRBJ2-2
clone_size: few
cdr3_nt: TGCAGTGCTAGAAGGCCCAGGGGAGACACCGGGGAGCTGTTTTTT
cdr3_aa: CSARRPRGDTGELFF

d_call: TRBD2
v_call: TRBV20-1
j_call: TRBJ2-5
clone_size: few
cdr3_nt: TGCAGTGCTAGAGCCCACCCCGGACTAGCGGGAAGAGAGACCCAGTACTTC
cdr3_aa: CSARAHPGLAGRETQYF

d_call: TRBD1
v_call: TRBV7-6
j_call: TRBJ2-7
clone_size: few
cdr3_nt: TGTGCCAGCAGCGCCAGGGGGTGCCCCAACGAGCAGTACTTC
cdr3_aa: CASSARGCPNEQYF

d_call: -
v_call: TRBV6-1
j_call: TRBJ2-7
clone_size: few
cdr3_nt: TGTGCCAGCAGCCCCGGCGGGCTACCCTACGAGCAGTACTTC
cdr3_aa: CASSPGGLPYEQYF

d_call: -
v_call: TRBV28
j_call: TRBJ2-2
clone_size: few
cdr3_nt: TGTGCCAGCAGTTCAGCAAAAGAAAACACCGGGGAGCTGTTTTTT
cdr3_aa: CASSSAKENTGELFF

d_call: -
v_call: TRBV29-1
j_call: TRBJ2-6
clone_size: -
cdr3_nt: TGCAGCGTTGAGACTACTGGGGCCAACGTCCTGACTTTC
cdr3_aa: CSVETTGANVLTF

d_call: -
v_call: TRBV6-2/TRBV6-3
j_call: TRBJ1-2
clone_size: -
cdr3_nt: TGTGCCAGCAGTTACCCTTTTGGCAGGGGAGGCTACACCTTC
cdr3_aa: CASSYPFGRGGYTF

d_call: -
v_call: TRBV20-1
j_call: TRBJ1-2
clone_size: -
cdr3_nt: TGCAGTGCTAAGCGGGGCAAGTCGCACTATGGCTACACCTTC
cdr3_aa: CSAKRGKSHYGYTF

d_call: TRBD2
v_call: TRBV2
j_call: TRBJ2-5
clone_size: -
cdr3_nt: TGCGCCAGCAGCCAAGAAGAAGGAATTAAGGGCCTAGCGGGAGGAGAGACCCAGTACTTC
cdr3_aa: CASSQEEGIKGLAGGETQYF

d_call: -
v_call: TRBV3-1
j_call: TRBJ1-2
clone_size: few
cdr3_nt: TGTGCCAGCAAGGGGGGAGGGAACTATGGCTACACCTTC
cdr3_aa: CASKGGGNYGYTF

d_call: -
v_call: TRBV29-1
j_call: TRBJ2-5
clone_size: many
cdr3_nt: TGCAGCGTTCCTCCGACAGGAGAGACCCAGTACTTC
cdr3_aa: CSVPPTGETQYF

d_call: TRBD1
v_call: TRBV29-1
j_call: TRBJ1-1
clone_size: few
cdr3_nt: TGCAGCGTCCGCCTAACCCGGGACAGGGCGACTGAAGCTTTCTTT
cdr3_aa: CSVRLTRDRATEAFF

d_call: TRBD1
v_call: TRBV4-1
j_call: TRBJ2-7
clone_size: -
cdr3_nt: TGCGCCAGCAGCCAAGTGCTGCGGGACAGGGCCTACGAGCAGTACTTC
cdr3_aa: CASSQVLRDRAYEQYF

d_call: -
v_call: TRBV2
j_call: TRBJ2-1
clone_size: -
cdr3_nt: TGTGCCAGCAGTCCCTGGACAGTCCTCTCCTACAATGAGCAGTTCTTC
cdr3_aa: CASSPWTVLSYNEQFF

d_call: TRBD2
v_call: TRBV5-4
j_call: TRBJ2-5
clone_size: few
cdr3_nt: TGTGCCAGCAGCGCGGGACTAGCGGGAGTAGAGACCCAGTACTTC
cdr3_aa: CASSAGLAGVETQYF

d_call: -
v_call: TRBV2
j_call: TRBJ2-2
clone_size: -
cdr3_nt: TGTGCCAGCAGTCAGGACGGGACCGGGGAGCTGTTTTTT
cdr3_aa: CASSQDGTGELFF

d_call: -
v_call: TRBV19
j_call: TRBJ2-5
clone_size: -
cdr3_nt: TGTGCCAGTAGTACTACAGAAGAGACCCAGTACTTC
cdr3_aa: CASSTTEETQYF

d_call: -
v_call: TRBV12-3/TRBV12-4
j_call: TRBJ1-1
clone_size: -
cdr3_nt: TGTGCCAGCAGTTTGGTTGGCAGGGCGGTGACTGAAGCTTTCTTT
cdr3_aa: CASSLVGRAVTEAFF

d_call: -
v_call: TRBV5-1
j_call: TRBJ1-3
clone_size: -
cdr3_nt: TGCGCCAGCAGCTTGGACGGCAGCTCTGGAAACACCATATATTTT
cdr3_aa: CASSLDGSSGNTIYF

d_call: -
v_call: TRBV19
j_call: TRBJ1-1
clone_size: few
cdr3_nt: TGTGCCACAAGGACTGGAAACACTGAAGCTTTCTTT
cdr3_aa: CATRTGNTEAFF

d_call: -
v_call: TRBV6-5
j_call: TRBJ2-2
clone_size: -
cdr3_nt: TGTGCCAGCAGTTACTTGGCAGGGGACCGGGAGCTGTTTTTT
cdr3_aa: CASSYLAGDRELFF

d_call: TRBD1
v_call: TRBV20-1
j_call: TRBJ1-1
clone_size: -
cdr3_nt: TGCAGTGCTAAACAGGGGACGCCGAAAGCTTTCTTT
cdr3_aa: CSAKQGTPKAFF

d_call: TRBD1
v_call: TRBV29-1
j_call: TRBJ1-2
clone_size: -
cdr3_nt: TGCAGCGTTCACGGACAGGGGGACGGCTACACCTTC
cdr3_aa: CSVHGQGDGYTF

d_call: TRBD2
v_call: TRBV28
j_call: TRBJ2-6
clone_size: many
cdr3_nt: TGTGCCAGCAGTTACCGACTAGCGGGAACTGGGGCCAACGTCCTGACTTTC
cdr3_aa: CASSYRLAGTGANVLTF

d_call: TRBD2
v_call: TRBV10-3
j_call: TRBJ2-7
clone_size: -
cdr3_nt: TGTGCCATCAGTGTTCGGACTAGCCTTACCTACGAGCAGTACTTC
cdr3_aa: CAISVRTSLTYEQYF

d_call: -
v_call: TRBV20-1
j_call: TRBJ2-5
clone_size: few
cdr3_nt: TGCAGTGCAAGGAAGAGGGGGGGCGCCTCGGTGGGAGGGAGTGAGACCCAGTACTTC
cdr3_aa: CSARKRGGASVGGSETQYF

d_call: TRBD2
v_call: TRBV2
j_call: TRBJ2-3
clone_size: -
cdr3_nt: TGTGCCAGAACCGGGACTAGCGGGCTCCCCTCAGATACGCAGTATTTT
cdr3_aa: CARTGTSGLPSDTQYF

d_call: TRBD2
v_call: TRBV12-3/TRBV12-4
j_call: TRBJ2-4
clone_size: many
cdr3_nt: TGTGCCAGCAGTCCTACGGCGGGGGGAAACATTCAGTACTTC
cdr3_aa: CASSPTAGGNIQYF

d_call: TRBD1
v_call: TRBV30
j_call: TRBJ2-7
clone_size: -
cdr3_nt: TGTGCCTGGAGCCTGGGACAGGGAGTTCACGAGCAGTACTTC
cdr3_aa: CAWSLGQGVHEQYF

d_call: -
v_call: TRBV2
j_call: TRBJ1-5
clone_size: many
cdr3_nt: TGTGCCAGCAGCCAGAGTCATAGCAATCAGCCCCAGCATTTT
cdr3_aa: CASSQSHSNQPQHF

d_call: TRBD2
v_call: TRBV12-3/TRBV12-4
j_call: TRBJ2-7
clone_size: many
cdr3_nt: TGTGCCAGCAGTTTAGGGACTAGCGGGATGGAGCAGTACTTC
cdr3_aa: CASSLGTSGMEQYF